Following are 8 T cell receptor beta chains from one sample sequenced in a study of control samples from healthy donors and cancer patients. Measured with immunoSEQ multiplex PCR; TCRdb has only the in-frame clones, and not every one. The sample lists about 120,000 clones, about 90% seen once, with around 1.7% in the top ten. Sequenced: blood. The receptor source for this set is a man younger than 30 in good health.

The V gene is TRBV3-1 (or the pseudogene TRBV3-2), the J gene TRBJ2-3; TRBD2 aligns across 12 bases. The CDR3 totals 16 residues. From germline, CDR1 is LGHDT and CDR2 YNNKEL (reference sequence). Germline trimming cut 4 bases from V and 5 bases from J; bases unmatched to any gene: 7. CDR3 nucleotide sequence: TGTGCCAGCAGCCTCGAACTAGCGGGAGGTCAAGATACGCAGTATTTT. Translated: CASSLELAGGQDTQYF.

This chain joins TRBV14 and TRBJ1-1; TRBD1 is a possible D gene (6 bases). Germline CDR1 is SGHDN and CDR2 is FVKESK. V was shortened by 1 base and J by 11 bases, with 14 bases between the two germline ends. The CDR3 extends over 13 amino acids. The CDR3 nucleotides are TGTGCCAGCAGCCAAGTGAGGGGGGCTGGGGCTTTCTTT. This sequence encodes CASSQVRGAGAFF.

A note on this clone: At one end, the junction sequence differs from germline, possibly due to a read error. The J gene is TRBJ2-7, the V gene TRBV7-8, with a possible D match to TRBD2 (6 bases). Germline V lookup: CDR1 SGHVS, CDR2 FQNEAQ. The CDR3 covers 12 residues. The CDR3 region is CASSSGSGKRVF. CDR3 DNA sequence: TGTGCCAGCAGCTCTGGGAGCGGCAAGCGGGTTTTC.

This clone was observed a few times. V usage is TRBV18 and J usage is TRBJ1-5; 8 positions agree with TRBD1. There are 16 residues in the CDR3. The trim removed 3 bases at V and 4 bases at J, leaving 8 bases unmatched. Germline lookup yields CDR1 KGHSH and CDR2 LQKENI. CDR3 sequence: CASSPLDRERNQPQHF. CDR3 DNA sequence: TGTGCCAGCTCACCCTTGGACAGGGAAAGGAATCAGCCCCAGCATTTT.

For the CDR3, the DNA is TGTGCCAGCAGTTACGATAATGAAAAACTGTTTTTT. The encoded protein is CASSYDNEKLFF. The chain employs TRBV6-6 and TRBJ1-4; D is uncertain. From germline, CDR1 is MNHNY and CDR2 SVGAGI (reference sequence). This CDR3 contains 12 residues. V was shortened by 2 bases and J by 4 bases, with 2 bases between the two germline ends.

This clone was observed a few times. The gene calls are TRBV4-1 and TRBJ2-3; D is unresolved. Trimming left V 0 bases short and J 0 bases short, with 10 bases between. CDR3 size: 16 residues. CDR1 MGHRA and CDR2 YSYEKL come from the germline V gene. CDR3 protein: CASSQEGSASTDTQYF. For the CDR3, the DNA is TGCGCCAGCAGCCAAGAGGGCAGTGCTAGCACAGATACGCAGTATTTT.

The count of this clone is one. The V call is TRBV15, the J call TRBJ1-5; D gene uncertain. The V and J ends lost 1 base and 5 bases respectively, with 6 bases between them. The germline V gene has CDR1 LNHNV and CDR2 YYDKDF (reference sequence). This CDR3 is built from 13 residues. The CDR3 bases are TGTGCCACCAGCAGAGCCCTCTATCAGCCCCAGCATTTT. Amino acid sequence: CATSRALYQPQHF.

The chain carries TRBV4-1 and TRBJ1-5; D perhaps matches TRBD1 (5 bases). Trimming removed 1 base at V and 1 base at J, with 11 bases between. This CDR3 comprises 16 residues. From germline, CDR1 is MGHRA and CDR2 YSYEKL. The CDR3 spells CASSQGGGKSNQPQHF. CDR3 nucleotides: TGCGCCAGCAGCCAAGGGGGGGGGAAGAGCAATCAGCCCCAGCATTTT.